One sample yielded the 22 T cell receptor beta chains listed below, sequenced in a study of T cell responses to AZD1222 COVID-19 vaccine. Clones were sequenced by immunoSEQ multiplex PCR, and TCRdb holds only the in-frame ones, with some missing. The sample holds roughly 120,000 clones, about 88% seen once. The specimen was peripheral blood, collected on day 0 of AZD1222 vaccination. These receptors were taken from an adult in good health.

This chain links TRBV30 with TRBJ1-6; D not certain. V shed 3 bases and J shed 9 bases, with 9 bases lying between them. The CDR3 is 12 amino acids. Germline values: CDR1 GTSNPN, CDR2 SVGIG (reference sequence). DNA of the CDR3: TGTGCCTGGAGGGCCTTGGGTTCACCCCTCCACTTT. The encoded protein is CAWRALGSPLHF.

V and J are TRBV10-3 and TRBJ2-7; D unresolved. CDR1 and CDR2 from the germline V gene are ENHRY and SYGVKD. The CDR3 length is 13 residues. Trimming shortened V by 6 bases and J by 7 bases, and 16 bases separated the two germline ends. The CDR3 loop reads CAIRPDYLGEQYF. CDR3 in DNA: TGTGCCATCAGACCCGATTATCTGGGGGAGCAGTACTTC.

This rearrangement joins TRBV5-1 to TRBJ2-5, with 9 bases matching TRBD2. Germline trimming cut 4 bases from V and 0 bases from J; bases unmatched to any gene: 4. Germline CDR1 is SGHRS and CDR2 is YFSETQ. The CDR3 is made up of 15 amino acids. The CDR3 DNA follows: TGCGCCAGCAGCCGGCGGGAGGGATACCAAGAGACCCAGTACTTC. Amino acids: CASSRREGYQETQYF.

This chain joins TRBV14 and TRBJ1-5; TRBD1 aligns across 7 bases. Trimming took 6 bases from V and 0 from J; bases not matched to a gene: 5. Looked up from germline, CDR1 is SGHDN and CDR2 is FVKESK. The CDR3 has 15 residues. As DNA, the CDR3 is TGTGCCAGCAGAACGGGGACAGATAGCAATCAGCCCCAGCATTTT. This translates into CASRTGTDSNQPQHF.

CDR3 amino acids: CASSSWGGDEQYF. As DNA, the CDR3 is TGCGCCAGCAGCTCCTGGGGTGGGGACGAGCAGTACTTC. This chain joins TRBV5-1 and TRBJ2-7; D unresolved. CDR1 SGHRS and CDR2 YFSETQ come from the germline V gene. V was cut by 3 bases and J by 5 bases, with 12 bases left in between. The CDR3 extends over 13 amino acids.

This clone was detected a few times. The chain recombines TRBV3-1 (or the pseudogene TRBV3-2) with TRBJ1-1, with 9 bases aligning to TRBD1. V lost 4 bases, J lost 10 bases, and 7 bases stayed unmatched. The CDR3 totals 13 residues. In germline, CDR1 is LGHDT, CDR2 YNNKEL (reference sequence). CDR3 DNA sequence: TGTGCCAGCAGCCGGGGGACAGGGAGACGAGCTTTCTTT. It specifies CASSRGTGRRAFF.

The CDR3 nucleotides read TGTGCCACCAGCAGTGAACCTTATGGCAGGGGGATGTCCTATGGCTACACCTTC. This translates into CATSSEPYGRGMSYGYTF. V and J are TRBV15 and TRBJ1-2, with 7 bases that match TRBD1. Per germline, CDR1 LNHNV and CDR2 YYDKDF (reference sequence). The CDR3 loop spans 18 amino acids. Trimming at V came to 3 bases and at J to 4 bases, leaving 17 bases not matched to a gene.

The V and J genes are TRBV11-2 and TRBJ2-7, with D perhaps matching TRBD2 (6 bases). Trimming removed 5 bases from V and 0 bases from J, with 11 bases in between. Germline assignment: CDR1 SGHAT and CDR2 FQNNGV. This CDR3 is built from 14 residues. The CDR3 DNA is TGTGCCAGCAGCCAGGGACTCTCCTCCTACGAGCAGTACTTC. Translating gives CASSQGLSSYEQYF.

V and J are TRBV27 and TRBJ1-1; 9 bases are a match to TRBD1. The CDR3 is 16 residues long. Trimming cost V 2 bases and J 11 bases; bases outside gene matches: 15. The germline CDR1 and CDR2 sequences are MNHEY and SMNVEV (reference sequence). Here the CDR3 reads CASSLRPGTGNPGAFF. The CDR3 region has the DNA TGTGCCAGCAGTTTAAGGCCCGGGACAGGGAACCCTGGGGCTTTCTTT.

The chain employs TRBV27 and TRBJ1-6; perhaps TRBD1 as D (5 bases). Trimming stripped 6 bases from V and 0 bases from J, with 9 bases between. Per germline, CDR1 MNHEY and CDR2 SMNVEV (reference sequence). This CDR3 contains 15 residues. CDR3 sequence (DNA): TGTGCCAGCAGGGACATCAGCTCCTATAATTCACCCCTCCACTTT. It specifies CASRDISSYNSPLHF.

The rearrangement uses TRBV2 and TRBJ1-2; D remains unclear. Between the trimmed V and J ends, which lost 0 bases and 1 base, there was a span of 12 bases. The CDR3 contains 16 residues. Germline V gene data show CDR1 as SNHLY and CDR2 as FYNNEI. The CDR3 DNA reads TGTGCCAGCAGTGAAGCCCGTATGGTGGGTAACTATGGCTACACCTTC. Its protein is CASSEARMVGNYGYTF.

This clone was picked up one time. The rearrangement links TRBV13 to TRBJ1-2; no clear D. Germline lookup yields CDR1 PRHDT and CDR2 FYEKMQ (reference sequence). CDR3 length: 12 residues. V was trimmed by 6 bases and J by 4 bases, leaving 9 bases between them. The CDR3 DNA reads as TGTGCCAGCAGTAACACCCTCTATGGCTACACCTTC. It specifies CASSNTLYGYTF.

This chain uses TRBV2 with TRBJ1-1; a weak D match, TRBD1 (5 bases). The CDR3 extends over 12 amino acids. CDR1 and CDR2 (germline): SNHLY, FYNNEI. The ends were cut back, 3 bases at V and 6 bases at J, with 8 bases in the middle. The CDR3 region has the DNA TGTGCCAGCAGTGAGAGGGGTGCTGAAGCTTTCTTT. Protein: CASSERGAEAFF.

The rearrangement links TRBV7-8 to TRBJ1-2; D gene uncertain. V dropped 6 bases and J dropped 4 bases, with 15 bases sitting between them. The CDR3 contains 14 residues. The germline V gene encodes CDR1 SGHVS and CDR2 FQNEAQ. DNA of the CDR3: TGTGCCAGCAGAGGACCCGGGAACCTCTATGGCTACACCTTC. Translating it yields CASRGPGNLYGYTF.

This rearrangement joins TRBV20-1 to TRBJ1-2; D is unclear. Trimming stripped 3 bases from V and 5 bases from J, with 7 bases between. The CDR3 consists of 11 residues. Germline-derived CDR1 and CDR2 are DFQATT and SNEGSKA (reference sequence). The CDR3 loop is CSARQKYGYTF. The CDR3 coding sequence is TGCAGTGCTAGGCAAAAGTATGGCTACACCTTC.

This clone has only one observation. CDR3 in amino acids: CASSWEGGLSNAFF. The CDR3 nucleotides are TGTGCCAGCAGCTGGGAGGGGGGACTTTCCAATGCTTTCTTT. V and J are TRBV7-9 and TRBJ1-1, with a possible D match to TRBD1 (6 bases). CDR3 length: 14 amino acids. Trimming took 4 bases from V and 11 from J, leaving 20 bases between them. The V gene's germline CDR1 is SEHNR and CDR2 FQNEAQ (reference sequence).

The V gene is TRBV10-3, the J gene TRBJ1-6; no reliable D call. V gave up 2 bases and J gave up 0 bases, with 20 bases separating them. The germline gives CDR1 ENHRY, CDR2 SYGVKD. The CDR3 is made up of 20 amino acids. The CDR3 loop is CAISEGVTTTTSSYNSPLHF. The CDR3 DNA reads as TGTGCCATCAGTGAGGGGGTCACGACAACTACGAGCTCCTATAATTCACCCCTCCACTTT.

This clone was seen more than once but under ten times. The chain couples TRBV7-9 to TRBJ1-1; D remains ambiguous. Germline V lookup: CDR1 SEHNR, CDR2 FQNEAQ (reference sequence). The ends were cut back, 5 bases at V and 6 bases at J, with 7 bases in the middle. The CDR3 spans 11 residues. The CDR3 is CASSREAEAFF. CDR3 nucleotides: TGTGCCAGCAGCCGGGAGGCTGAAGCTTTCTTT.

V usage is TRBV27 and J usage is TRBJ1-5, with D maybe TRBD1 (5 bases). V lost 2 bases to trimming and J lost 3 bases, with 8 bases between them. The CDR3 sequence is 14 residues long. CDR1 is MNHEY, CDR2 SMNVEV, per germline (reference sequence). CDR3 residues: CASSLAGLNQPQHF. CDR3 sequence (DNA): TGTGCCAGCAGTTTAGCGGGGCTCAATCAGCCCCAGCATTTT.

The V gene is TRBV7-9, the J gene TRBJ1-2; TRBD1 is a possible D gene (5 bases). The V gene's germline CDR1 is SEHNR and CDR2 FQNEAQ (reference sequence). The V end lost 2 bases, the J end lost 6 bases, and 13 bases lay between the germline ends. This CDR3 contains 14 residues. The CDR3 protein is CASSLTTGLDGYTF. CDR3 nucleotides: TGTGCCAGCAGCTTAACCACAGGACTCGATGGCTACACCTTC.

The chain uses TRBV5-1 and TRBJ2-5; the match to TRBD2 covers 12 bases. Trimming cost V 3 bases and J 5 bases; bases outside gene matches: 5. The length of the CDR3 is 15 residues. CDR1 SGHRS and CDR2 YFSETQ come from the germline V gene. The CDR3 DNA reads as TGCGCCAGCAGCTGGACTAGCGGGAATGGTGAGACCCAGTACTTC. This gives the protein CASSWTSGNGETQYF.

The V gene is TRBV15, the J gene TRBJ1-3, with D unclear. With 0 bases removed from V and 0 bases from J, the gap between germline ends came to 15 bases. The CDR3 loop spans 18 amino acids. Germline V CDR1 and CDR2: LNHNV, YYDKDF (reference sequence). CDR3 bases: TGTGCCACCAGCAGAGATCAGCGTGGCGCCGGCTCTGGAAACACCATATATTTT. This codes for CATSRDQRGAGSGNTIYF.